This entry lists 11 T cell receptor beta chains sequenced from one sample in a study of T cells after yellow fever vaccination. TCRdb re-called the 5' RACE reads with MiXCR, one entry per CDR3 protein. The sample carries some 600,000 distinct CDR3 sequences, roughly an eighth recorded once. The material sequenced was PBMCs, taken on the day of the yellow fever booster vaccination. Source of these receptors: a man younger than 40 who received the YFV17D yellow fever vaccine.

The table lists this clonotype with a few counts. This chain links TRBV12-3 or TRBV12-4 with TRBJ1-1, with D tentatively TRBD1 (6 bases). The CDR3 sequence is 13 residues long. The ends were cut back, 6 bases at V and 7 bases at J, with 15 bases in the middle. In DNA, the CDR3 is TGTGCCAGCAGCCCTCAGGGGTTAATTGAAGCTTTCTTT. Protein: CASSPQGLIEAFF.

The chain couples TRBV5-5 to TRBJ2-1; D is unclear. V was trimmed by 4 bases and J by 0 bases, leaving 11 bases between them. Germline CDR1 and CDR2: SGHKS and YYEKEE (reference sequence). This CDR3 spans 15 amino acids. CDR3: CASSRDPSSYNEQFF. The DNA for the CDR3 is TGTGCCAGCAGCAGAGATCCGAGCTCCTACAATGAGCAGTTCTTC.

The chain combines TRBV20-1 with TRBJ1-2; D is undetermined. This CDR3 is built from 13 residues. Germline CDR1 is DFQATT and CDR2 is SNEGSKA (reference sequence). Between the trimmed V and J ends, which lost 3 bases and 3 bases, there was a span of 11 bases. The CDR3 reads CSASERGDYGYTF. The CDR3 DNA follows: TGCAGTGCTAGTGAACGAGGAGACTATGGCTACACCTTC.

This clonotype was observed a handful of times. V and J are TRBV10-3 and TRBJ2-7, with 9 bases matching TRBD2. Unmatched junction bases numbered 8, after V lost 4 bases and J lost 4 bases. CDR1 is ENHRY, CDR2 SYGVKD, per germline. This CDR3 contains 15 residues. In DNA, the CDR3 is TGTGCCATCAGTGTACAAGCGGGAGGTGCTTACGAGCAGTACTTC. It yields the protein CAISVQAGGAYEQYF.

The chain uses TRBV19 and TRBJ2-1, with D possibly called TRBD1 or TRBD2 (5 bases each). Germline V gives CDR1 LNHDA, CDR2 SQIVND (reference sequence). The length of the CDR3 is 13 residues. V dropped 6 bases and J dropped 4 bases, with 10 bases sitting between them. The CDR3 protein is CASRARGYNEQFF. In DNA, the CDR3 is TGTGCCAGTAGAGCGAGGGGTTACAATGAGCAGTTCTTC. Full variable domain (missing parts from reference TRBV19 and TRBJ2-1): DGGITQSPKYLFRKEGQNVTLSCEQNLNHDAMYWYRQDPGQGLRLIYYSQIVNDFQKGDIAEGYSVSREKKESFPLTVTSAQKNPTAFYLCASRARGYNEQFFGPGTRLTVL.

The sample holds a few counts of this clonotype. The rearrangement joins TRBV18 to TRBJ2-1; D is undetermined. This CDR3 is built from 16 residues. CDR1 and CDR2 from the germline V gene are KGHSH and LQKENI. Trimming left V 4 bases short and J 6 bases short, with 19 bases between. CDR3 protein: CASSQLELTGANEQFF. The CDR3 nucleotides are TGTGCCAGCTCACAACTCGAACTAACCGGCGCCAATGAGCAGTTCTTC.

This clonotype was detected a few times. The chain links TRBV12-3 or TRBV12-4 to TRBJ1-2, with 7 bases fitting TRBD1. V dropped 6 bases and J dropped 3; count of bases not matched to a gene: 7. The CDR3 contains 14 residues. CDR3 residues: CASSRTGAHYGYTF. The CDR3 bases are TGTGCCAGCAGCCGGACAGGAGCCCACTATGGCTACACCTTC.

The J gene is TRBJ1-2, the V gene TRBV7-2; maybe TRBD1 (5 bases). This CDR3 is built from 13 residues. V lost 1 base, J lost 6 bases, and 9 bases lay in between. Germline V CDR1 and CDR2: SGHTA, FQGNSA. CDR3 sequence: CASSLGGTDGYTF. For the CDR3, the DNA is TGTGCCAGCAGCTTAGGGGGGACGGATGGCTACACCTTC.

This clonotype was found many times. The chain is built from TRBV7-2 and TRBJ2-7; no clear D. V shed 5 bases and J shed 3 bases, with 8 bases lying between them. The CDR3 covers 12 residues. Germline V gene data show CDR1 as SGHTA and CDR2 as FQGNSA. The chain's CDR3 is CASSGNYYEQYF. DNA of the CDR3: TGTGCCAGCAGCGGTAACTACTACGAGCAGTACTTC.

V is TRBV5-1 and J is TRBJ2-5; D is unclear. The CDR3 runs 17 residues. With 0 bases removed from V and 2 bases from J, the gap between germline ends came to 17 bases. Germline V lookup: CDR1 SGHRS, CDR2 YFSETQ. In nucleotides, the CDR3 is TGCGCCAGCAGCTTGGCACCTTTTTTTACTACACAAGAGACCCAGTACTTC. Translating gives CASSLAPFFTTQETQYF.

There are many counts of this clonotype. This chain links TRBV9 with TRBJ2-2; 8 bases are shared with TRBD2. Trimming removed 3 bases from V and 2 bases from J; junction bases left unmatched: 3. The CDR3 sequence is 15 residues long. Germline V CDR1 and CDR2: SGDLS, YYNGEE. The CDR3 here is CASSDTSGNTGELFF. The CDR3 nucleotides are TGTGCCAGCAGCGATACTAGCGGAAACACCGGGGAGCTGTTTTTT.